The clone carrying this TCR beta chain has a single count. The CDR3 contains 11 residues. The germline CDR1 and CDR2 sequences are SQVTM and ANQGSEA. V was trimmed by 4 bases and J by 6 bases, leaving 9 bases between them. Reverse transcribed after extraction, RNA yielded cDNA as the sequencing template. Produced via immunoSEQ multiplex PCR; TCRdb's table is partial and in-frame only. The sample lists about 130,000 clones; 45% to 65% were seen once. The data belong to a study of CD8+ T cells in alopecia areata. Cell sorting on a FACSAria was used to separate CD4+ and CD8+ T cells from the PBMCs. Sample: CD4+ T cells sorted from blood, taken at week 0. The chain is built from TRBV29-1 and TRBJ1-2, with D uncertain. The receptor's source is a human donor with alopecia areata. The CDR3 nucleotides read TGCAGCGTTGTGGGGTCCGATGGCTACACCTTC. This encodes CSVVGSDGYTF.